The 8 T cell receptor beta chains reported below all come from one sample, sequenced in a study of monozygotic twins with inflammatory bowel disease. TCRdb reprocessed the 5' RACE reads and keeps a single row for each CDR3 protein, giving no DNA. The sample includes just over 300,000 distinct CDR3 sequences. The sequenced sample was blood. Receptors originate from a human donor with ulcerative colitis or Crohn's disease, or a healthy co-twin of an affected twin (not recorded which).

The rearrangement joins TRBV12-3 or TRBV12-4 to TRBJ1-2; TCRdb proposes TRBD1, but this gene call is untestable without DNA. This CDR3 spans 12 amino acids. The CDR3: CASSFDSQGYTF.

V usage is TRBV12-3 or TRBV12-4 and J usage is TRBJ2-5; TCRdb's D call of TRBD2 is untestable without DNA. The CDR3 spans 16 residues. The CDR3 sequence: CASSPWDSSGGETQYF.

This CDR3 reads CASSLVWAGSSYEQYF. The genes are TRBV7-2 and TRBJ2-7; TCRdb lists TRBD2, though no DNA is available to test this call. The CDR3 runs 16 residues. Germline-derived CDR1 and CDR2 are SGHTA and FQGNSA.

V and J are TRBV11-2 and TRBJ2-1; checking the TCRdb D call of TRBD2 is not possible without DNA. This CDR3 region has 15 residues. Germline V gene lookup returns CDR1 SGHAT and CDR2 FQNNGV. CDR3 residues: CASGPPGLAGGEQFF. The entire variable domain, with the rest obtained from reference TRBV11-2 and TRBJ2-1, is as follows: EAGVAQSPRYKIIEKRQSVAFWCNPISGHATLYWYQQILGQGPKLLIQFQNNGVVDDSQLPKDRFSAERLKGVDSTLKIQPAKLEDSAVYLCASGPPGLAGGEQFFGPGTRLTVL.

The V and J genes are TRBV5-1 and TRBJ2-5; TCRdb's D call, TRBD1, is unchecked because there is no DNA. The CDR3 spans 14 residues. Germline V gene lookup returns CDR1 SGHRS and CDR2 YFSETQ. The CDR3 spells CASSLAPGRETQYF.

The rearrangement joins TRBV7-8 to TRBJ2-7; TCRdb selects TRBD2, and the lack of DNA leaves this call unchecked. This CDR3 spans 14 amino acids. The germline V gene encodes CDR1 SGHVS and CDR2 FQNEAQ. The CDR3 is CASSRPAGVIEQYF.

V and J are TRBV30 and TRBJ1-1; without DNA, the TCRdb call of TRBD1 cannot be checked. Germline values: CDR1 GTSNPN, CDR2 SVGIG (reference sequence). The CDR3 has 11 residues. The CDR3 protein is CAWRAGDQGFF.

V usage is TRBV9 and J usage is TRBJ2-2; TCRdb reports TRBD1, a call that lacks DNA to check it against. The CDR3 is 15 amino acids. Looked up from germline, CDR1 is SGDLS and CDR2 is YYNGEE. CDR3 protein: CASSVAPGNTGELFF.